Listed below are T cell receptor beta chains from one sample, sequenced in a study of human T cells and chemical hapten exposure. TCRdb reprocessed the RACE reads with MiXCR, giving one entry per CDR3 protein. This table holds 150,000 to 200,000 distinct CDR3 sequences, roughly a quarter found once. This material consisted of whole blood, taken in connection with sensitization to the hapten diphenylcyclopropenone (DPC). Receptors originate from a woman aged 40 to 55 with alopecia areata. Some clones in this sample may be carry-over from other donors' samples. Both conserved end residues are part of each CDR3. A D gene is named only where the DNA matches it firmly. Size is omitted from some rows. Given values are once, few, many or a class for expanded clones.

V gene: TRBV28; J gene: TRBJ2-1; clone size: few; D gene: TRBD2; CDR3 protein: CASSHTHLRGVNEQFF; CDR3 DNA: TGTGCCAGCAGCCATACCCACCTCCGGGGGGTCAATGAGCAGTTCTTC
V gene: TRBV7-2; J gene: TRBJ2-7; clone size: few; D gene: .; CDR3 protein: CASSPWGGVTIF; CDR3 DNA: TGTGCCAGCAGCCCGTGGGGAGGTGTCACTATCTTC
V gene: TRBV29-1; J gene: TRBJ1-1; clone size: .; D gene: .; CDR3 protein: CSVEGTVAFF; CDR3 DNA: TGCAGCGTTGAGGGGACTGTTGCTTTCTTT
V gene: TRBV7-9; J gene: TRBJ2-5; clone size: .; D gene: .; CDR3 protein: CASSSRTEQETQYF; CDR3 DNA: TGTGCCAGCAGCTCGCGGACAGAGCAAGAGACCCAGTACTTC
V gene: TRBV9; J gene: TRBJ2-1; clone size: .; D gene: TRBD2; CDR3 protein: CASSVDGTSGYNEQFF; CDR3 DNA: TGTGCCAGCAGCGTAGACGGGACTAGCGGCTACAATGAGCAGTTCTTC
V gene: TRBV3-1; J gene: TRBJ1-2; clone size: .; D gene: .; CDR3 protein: CASSWTAGAGYTF; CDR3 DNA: TGTGCCAGCAGCTGGACGGCCGGAGCGGGCTACACCTTC
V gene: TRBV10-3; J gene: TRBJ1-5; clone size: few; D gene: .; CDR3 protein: CAISEQIYSNQPQHF; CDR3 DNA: TGTGCCATCAGTGAACAGATTTATAGCAATCAGCCCCAGCATTTT
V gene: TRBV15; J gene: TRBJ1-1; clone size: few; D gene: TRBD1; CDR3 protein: CATSTRTGRTEAFF; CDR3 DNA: TGTGCCACCAGCACCCGGACAGGTCGCACTGAAGCTTTCTTT
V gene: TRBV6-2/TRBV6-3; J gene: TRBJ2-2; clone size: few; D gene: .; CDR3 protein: CASSPVEYSGELFF; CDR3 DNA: TGTGCCAGCAGTCCGGTGGAGTACTCCGGGGAGCTGTTTTTT
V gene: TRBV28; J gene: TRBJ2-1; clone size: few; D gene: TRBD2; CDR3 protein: CASRGTSGFSYNEQFF; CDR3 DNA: TGTGCCAGCAGGGGGACTAGCGGGTTCTCCTACAATGAGCAGTTCTTC
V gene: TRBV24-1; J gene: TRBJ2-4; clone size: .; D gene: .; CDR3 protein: CATSDGGKNIQYF; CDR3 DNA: TGTGCCACCAGTGATGGAGGAAAAAACATTCAGTACTTC
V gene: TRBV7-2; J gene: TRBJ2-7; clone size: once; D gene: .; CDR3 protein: CASAQGGAYEQYF; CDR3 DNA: TGTGCCAGCGCTCAGGGCGGAGCCTACGAGCAGTACTTC
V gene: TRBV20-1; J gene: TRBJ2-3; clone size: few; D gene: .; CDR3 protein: CSAPGQVRDTQYF; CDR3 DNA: TGCAGTGCTCCAGGCCAGGTCCGGGATACGCAGTATTTT
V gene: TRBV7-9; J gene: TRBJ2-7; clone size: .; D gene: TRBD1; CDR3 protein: CASSPRGQGAYEQYF; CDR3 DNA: TGTGCCAGCAGCCCCAGGGGACAGGGAGCCTACGAGCAGTACTTC
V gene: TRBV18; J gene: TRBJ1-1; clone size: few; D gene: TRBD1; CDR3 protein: CASSPGTVEAFF; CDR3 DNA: TGTGCCAGCTCACCCGGGACAGTAGAAGCTTTCTTT
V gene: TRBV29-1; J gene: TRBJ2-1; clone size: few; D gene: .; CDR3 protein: CSVREQGHYNEQFF; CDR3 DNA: TGCAGCGTTCGAGAACAGGGTCATTACAATGAGCAGTTCTTC
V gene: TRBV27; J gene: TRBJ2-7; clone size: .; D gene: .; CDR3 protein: CASSLGGARVEQYF; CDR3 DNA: TGTGCCAGCAGTTTAGGTGGGGCCAGGGTCGAGCAGTACTTC
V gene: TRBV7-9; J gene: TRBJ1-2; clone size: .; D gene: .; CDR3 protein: CASSPREATWTNYGYTF; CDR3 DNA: TGTGCCAGCAGTCCTCGAGAGGCGACCTGGACTAACTATGGCTACACCTTC
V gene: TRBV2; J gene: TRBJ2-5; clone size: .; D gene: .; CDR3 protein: CASSGAAEQETQYF; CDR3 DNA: TGTGCCAGCAGTGGTGCGGCGGAGCAAGAGACCCAGTACTTC
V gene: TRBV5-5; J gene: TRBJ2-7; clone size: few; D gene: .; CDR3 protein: CASSLGPRVRNEQYF; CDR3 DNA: TGTGCCAGCAGCTTGGGGCCCAGGGTGAGGAACGAGCAGTACTTC
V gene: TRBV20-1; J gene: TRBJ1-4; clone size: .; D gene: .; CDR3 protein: CQGQEGEKLFF; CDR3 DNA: TGCCAAGGTCAAGAGGGTGAAAAACTGTTTTTT
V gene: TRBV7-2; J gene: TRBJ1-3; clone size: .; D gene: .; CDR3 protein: CASSLFGFSGNTIYF; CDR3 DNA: TGTGCCAGCAGCTTATTTGGGTTCTCTGGAAACACCATATATTTT
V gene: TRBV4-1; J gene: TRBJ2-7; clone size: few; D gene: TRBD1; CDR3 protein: CASSQGVRQGRSYEQYF; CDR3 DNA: TGCGCCAGCAGCCAAGGCGTTAGACAGGGGAGATCCTACGAGCAGTACTTC
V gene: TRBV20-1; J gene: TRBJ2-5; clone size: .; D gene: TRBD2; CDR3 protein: CSARVRLGLAGVSFSQETQYF; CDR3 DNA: TGCAGTGCTCGCGTACGATTGGGACTAGCGGGAGTTTCGTTCAGCCAAGAGACCCAGTACTTC
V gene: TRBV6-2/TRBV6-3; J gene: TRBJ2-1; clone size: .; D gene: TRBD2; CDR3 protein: CASSPLITSGSFNEQFF; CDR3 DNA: TGTGCCAGCAGTCCACTCATAACTAGCGGGAGTTTCAATGAGCAGTTCTTC
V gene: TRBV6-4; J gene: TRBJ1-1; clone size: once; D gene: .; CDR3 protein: CASSKSEGTEAFF; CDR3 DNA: TGTGCCAGCAGTAAATCGGAGGGGACTGAAGCTTTCTTT
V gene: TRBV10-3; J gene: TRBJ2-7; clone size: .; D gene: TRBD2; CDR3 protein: CAISAFIGTSGNNEQYF; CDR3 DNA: TGTGCCATCAGTGCATTTATCGGGACTAGCGGGAACAACGAGCAGTACTTC
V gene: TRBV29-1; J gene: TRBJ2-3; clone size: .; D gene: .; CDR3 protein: CSVEDGASSTDTQYF; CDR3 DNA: TGCAGCGTTGAAGATGGTGCCAGTAGCACAGATACGCAGTATTTT
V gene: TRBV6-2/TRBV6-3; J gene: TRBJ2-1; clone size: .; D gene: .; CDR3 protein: CASSYSSLGLGEQFF; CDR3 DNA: TGTGCCAGCAGTTACTCGTCTTTAGGGTTAGGTGAGCAGTTCTTC
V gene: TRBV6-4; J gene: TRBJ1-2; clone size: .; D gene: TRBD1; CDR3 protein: CASRRTGGDGYTF; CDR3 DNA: TGTGCCAGCCGGCGTACAGGGGGCGATGGCTACACCTTC
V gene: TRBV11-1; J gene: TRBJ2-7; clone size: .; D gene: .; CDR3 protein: CASSLAWANHEQYF; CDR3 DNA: TGTGCCAGCAGCTTAGCATGGGCTAACCACGAGCAGTACTTC
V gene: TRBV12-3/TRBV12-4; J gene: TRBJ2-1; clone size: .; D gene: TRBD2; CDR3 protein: CASTGGLSNNEQFF; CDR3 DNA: TGTGCATCAACGGGAGGGCTATCGAACAATGAGCAGTTCTTC
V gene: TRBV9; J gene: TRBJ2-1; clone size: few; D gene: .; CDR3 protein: CASSVGGRVNEQFF; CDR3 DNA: TGTGCCAGCAGCGTGGGTGGGAGAGTAAATGAGCAGTTCTTC
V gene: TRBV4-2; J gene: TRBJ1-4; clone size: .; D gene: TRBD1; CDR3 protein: CASSQRGQGAVKLFF; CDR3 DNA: TGTGCCAGCAGCCAACGTGGACAGGGGGCGGTAAAACTGTTTTTT
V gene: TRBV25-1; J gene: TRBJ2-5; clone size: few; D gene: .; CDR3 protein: CASSEFPADQETQYF; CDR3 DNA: TGTGCCAGCAGTGAATTCCCGGCGGACCAAGAGACCCAGTACTTC
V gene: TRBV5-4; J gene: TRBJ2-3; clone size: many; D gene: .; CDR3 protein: CASSLDLEPDTQYF; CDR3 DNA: TGTGCCAGCAGCTTGGATCTAGAACCCGATACGCAGTATTTT
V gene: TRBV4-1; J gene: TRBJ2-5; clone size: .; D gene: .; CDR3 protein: CASSRIRGAGETQYF; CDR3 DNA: TGCGCCAGCAGCCGGATCCGGGGGGCAGGGGAGACCCAGTACTTC
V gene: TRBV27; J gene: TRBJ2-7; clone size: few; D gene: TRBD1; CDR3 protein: CASSSGDRFYEQYF; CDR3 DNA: TGTGCCAGCAGTTCCGGGGACAGGTTCTACGAGCAGTACTTC
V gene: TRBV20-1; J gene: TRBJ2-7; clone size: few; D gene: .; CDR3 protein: CSAHSPLRQGEQYF; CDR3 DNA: TGCAGTGCCCATAGCCCCCTCCGCCAGGGAGAGCAGTACTTC
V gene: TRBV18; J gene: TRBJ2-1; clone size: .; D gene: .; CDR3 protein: CASSTGPFEQFF; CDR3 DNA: TGTGCCAGCTCAACAGGGCCTTTTGAGCAGTTCTTC
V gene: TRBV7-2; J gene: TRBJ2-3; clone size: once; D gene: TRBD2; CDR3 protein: CASSQGASGRATDTQYF; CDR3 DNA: TGTGCCAGCAGCCAAGGGGCTAGCGGGAGGGCCACAGATACGCAGTATTTT
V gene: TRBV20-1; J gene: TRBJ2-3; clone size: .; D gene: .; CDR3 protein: CSARLLARSDTQYF; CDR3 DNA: TGCAGTGCTAGGCTGTTGGCCCGGTCAGATACGCAGTATTTT
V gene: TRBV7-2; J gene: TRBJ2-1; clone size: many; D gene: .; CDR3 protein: CASSLDVAAYNEQFF; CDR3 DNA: TGTGCCAGCAGCTTAGATGTAGCGGCCTACAATGAGCAGTTCTTC
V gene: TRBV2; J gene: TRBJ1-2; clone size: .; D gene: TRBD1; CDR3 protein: CASSWDSRANYGYTF; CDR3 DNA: TGTGCCAGCAGCTGGGACAGCAGAGCTAACTATGGCTACACCTTC
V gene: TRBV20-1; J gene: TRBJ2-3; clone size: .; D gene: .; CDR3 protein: CSAGATGPTDTQYF; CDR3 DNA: TGCAGTGCTGGGGCCACAGGGCCCACAGATACGCAGTATTTT
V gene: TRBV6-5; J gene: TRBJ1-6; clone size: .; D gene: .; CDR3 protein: CASSYSIRGWSPLHF; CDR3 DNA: TGTGCCAGCAGTTACTCGATCCGGGGGTGGTCACCCCTCCACTTT
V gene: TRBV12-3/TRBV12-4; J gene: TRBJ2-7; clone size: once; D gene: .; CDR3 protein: CASSTRVPGINEQYF; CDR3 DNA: TGTGCCAGCAGTACCAGGGTCCCCGGGATCAACGAGCAGTACTTC
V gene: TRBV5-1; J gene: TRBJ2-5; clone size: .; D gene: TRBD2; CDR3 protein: CASTPRGAGTSLQENQYF; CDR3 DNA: TGCGCCAGCACCCCCCGGGGCGCCGGGACTAGCCTACAAGAGAACCAGTACTTC
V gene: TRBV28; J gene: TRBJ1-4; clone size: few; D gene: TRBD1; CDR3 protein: CASRPGGLITNEKLFF; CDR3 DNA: TGTGCCAGCAGGCCAGGGGGATTGATCACTAATGAAAAACTGTTTTTT